A selection of T cell receptor beta chains follows, all from one sample in a study of T cells in localized non-small cell lung cancer. Clones were read by immunoSEQ multiplex PCR, and TCRdb kept only the in-frame ones, dropping some. The sample lists about 19,000 clones, 90% to 95% occurring once. The sample in question was peripheral blood, obtained before any cancer treatment. These receptors were obtained from a woman aged 35 to 75 with stage I lung adenocarcinoma. CDR3s include the opening cysteine and the closing phenylalanine or tryptophan. Each record gives: V gene, J gene, clone size, D gene, CDR3 protein, CDR3 DNA. D genes are given only for firm matches. Size is stated for part of the rows, as once, few or many counts, or as a class when the clone is expanded.

v_gene: TRBV10-2
j_gene: TRBJ1-1
abundance: NA
d_gene: NA
CDR3aa: CASSHRDNTEAFF
CDR3nt: TGCGCCAGCAGTCACAGGGATAACACTGAAGCTTTCTTT

v_gene: TRBV7-6
j_gene: TRBJ2-7
abundance: NA
d_gene: NA
CDR3aa: CASSAGPNYEQYF
CDR3nt: TGTGCCAGCAGCGCGGGCCCGAACTACGAGCAGTACTTC

v_gene: TRBV4-2
j_gene: TRBJ2-2
abundance: NA
d_gene: TRBD1
CDR3aa: CASSPEGDRVTGELFF
CDR3nt: TGTGCCAGCAGTCCCGAAGGGGACAGGGTGACCGGGGAGCTGTTTTTT

v_gene: TRBV5-1
j_gene: TRBJ2-5
abundance: NA
d_gene: NA
CDR3aa: CASWRIAETQYF
CDR3nt: TGCGCCAGCTGGCGGATAGCAGAGACCCAGTACTTC

v_gene: TRBV7-9
j_gene: TRBJ2-1
abundance: NA
d_gene: NA
CDR3aa: CASSLVRVAGNEQFF
CDR3nt: TGTGCCAGCAGCTTAGTCCGGGTAGCAGGCAATGAGCAGTTCTTC

v_gene: TRBV6-4
j_gene: TRBJ1-4
abundance: once
d_gene: NA
CDR3aa: CASSDSGRSNEKLFF
CDR3nt: TGTGCCAGCAGTGACTCAGGACGGTCTAATGAAAAACTGTTTTTT

v_gene: TRBV2
j_gene: TRBJ2-2
abundance: NA
d_gene: NA
CDR3aa: CASSLGLGNTGELFF
CDR3nt: TGTGCCAGCAGCCTAGGGCTAGGGAACACCGGGGAGCTGTTTTTT

v_gene: TRBV27
j_gene: TRBJ1-2
abundance: NA
d_gene: NA
CDR3aa: CASRQPEDVSGYTF
CDR3nt: TGTGCCAGCAGGCAACCAGAGGATGTCAGTGGCTACACCTTC

v_gene: TRBV6-1
j_gene: TRBJ2-1
abundance: NA
d_gene: NA
CDR3aa: CASSGFDLNEQFF
CDR3nt: TGTGCCAGCAGTGGTTTTGATCTCAATGAGCAGTTCTTC

v_gene: TRBV11-2
j_gene: TRBJ2-5
abundance: NA
d_gene: TRBD2
CDR3aa: CASSLGPLAGVQETQYF
CDR3nt: TGTGCCAGCAGCTTAGGTCCTCTAGCGGGAGTGCAAGAGACCCAGTACTTC

v_gene: TRBV19
j_gene: TRBJ1-2
abundance: NA
d_gene: NA
CDR3aa: CASSKGGASLPTF
CDR3nt: TGTGCCAGTAGTAAGGGGGGCGCGTCCCTCCCCACCTTC

v_gene: TRBV5-1
j_gene: TRBJ2-2
abundance: NA
d_gene: NA
CDR3aa: CASSPGTPIGELFF
CDR3nt: TGCGCCAGCAGTCCCGGGACCCCTATAGGGGAGCTGTTTTTT

v_gene: TRBV6-1
j_gene: TRBJ2-7
abundance: NA
d_gene: TRBD1
CDR3aa: CASSSQQGYEQYF
CDR3nt: TGTGCCAGCAGTTCCCAACAGGGGTACGAGCAGTACTTC

v_gene: TRBV5-6
j_gene: TRBJ2-7
abundance: NA
d_gene: TRBD1
CDR3aa: CASSLLRGQGFEEQYF
CDR3nt: TGTGCCAGCAGCTTGCTTCGGGGACAGGGGTTTGAAGAGCAGTACTTC

v_gene: TRBV5-1
j_gene: TRBJ2-1
abundance: NA
d_gene: NA
CDR3aa: CASSLTEGPYNEQFF
CDR3nt: TGCGCCAGCAGCTTGACCGAGGGTCCCTACAATGAGCAGTTCTTC

v_gene: TRBV11-1
j_gene: TRBJ2-1
abundance: NA
d_gene: NA
CDR3aa: CASSRYRSYNEQFF
CDR3nt: TGTGCCAGCAGCCGATACCGCTCCTACAATGAGCAGTTCTTC

v_gene: TRBV6-1
j_gene: TRBJ2-7
abundance: NA
d_gene: TRBD1
CDR3aa: CASSEEVDRVEQYF
CDR3nt: TGTGCCAGCAGTGAAGAAGTGGACAGGGTGGAGCAGTACTTC

v_gene: TRBV9
j_gene: TRBJ1-3
abundance: NA
d_gene: NA
CDR3aa: CASSVSRLDTIYF
CDR3nt: TGTGCCAGCAGCGTAAGCCGGTTAGACACCATATATTTT

v_gene: TRBV4-2
j_gene: TRBJ1-2
abundance: NA
d_gene: TRBD1
CDR3aa: CASSQDRGSDYGYTF
CDR3nt: TGTGCCAGCAGCCAAGACAGGGGGTCGGACTATGGCTACACCTTC

v_gene: TRBV5-4
j_gene: TRBJ2-2
abundance: NA
d_gene: NA
CDR3aa: CASSTRLETGELFF
CDR3nt: TGTGCCAGCAGCACCCGCTTAGAGACCGGGGAGCTGTTTTTT

v_gene: TRBV4-1
j_gene: TRBJ2-3
abundance: once
d_gene: NA
CDR3aa: CASSQNSLASTDTQYF
CDR3nt: TGCGCCAGCAGCCAGAACAGCCTCGCTAGCACAGATACGCAGTATTTT

v_gene: TRBV6-1
j_gene: TRBJ1-2
abundance: NA
d_gene: TRBD1
CDR3aa: CASSSGQYKDGYTF
CDR3nt: TGTGCCAGCAGTTCGGGACAGTACAAGGATGGCTACACCTTC

v_gene: TRBV6-1
j_gene: TRBJ1-3
abundance: NA
d_gene: NA
CDR3aa: CAGRTGFSGNTIYF
CDR3nt: TGTGCCGGCAGAACAGGGTTCTCTGGAAACACCATATATTTT

v_gene: TRBV11-2
j_gene: TRBJ2-7
abundance: NA
d_gene: TRBD1
CDR3aa: CASSLGQGPYEQYF
CDR3nt: TGTGCCAGCAGCTTAGGACAGGGTCCCTACGAGCAGTACTTC

v_gene: TRBV5-1
j_gene: TRBJ2-3
abundance: NA
d_gene: NA
CDR3aa: CASSVQGGSDTQYF
CDR3nt: TGCGCCAGCAGCGTTCAGGGGGGTTCAGATACGCAGTATTTT

v_gene: TRBV11-2
j_gene: TRBJ2-5
abundance: NA
d_gene: NA
CDR3aa: CASSLIRGRETQYF
CDR3nt: TGTGCCAGCAGCTTAATCCGGGGGCGAGAGACCCAGTACTTC

v_gene: TRBV19
j_gene: TRBJ2-4
abundance: NA
d_gene: NA
CDR3aa: CASSMGGTQNIQYF
CDR3nt: TGTGCCAGTAGTATGGGGGGAACCCAAAACATTCAGTACTTC

v_gene: TRBV6-5
j_gene: TRBJ1-4
abundance: NA
d_gene: NA
CDR3aa: CASSYSKYEKLFF
CDR3nt: TGTGCCAGCAGTTACTCGAAATATGAAAAACTGTTTTTT

v_gene: TRBV6-6
j_gene: TRBJ1-2
abundance: NA
d_gene: NA
CDR3aa: CAIRRQGNYGYTF
CDR3nt: TGTGCCATCCGAAGGCAGGGAAACTATGGCTACACCTTC

v_gene: TRBV7-2
j_gene: TRBJ1-1
abundance: NA
d_gene: NA
CDR3aa: CASSFLGLNTEAFF
CDR3nt: TGTGCCAGCAGCTTTTTAGGACTGAACACTGAAGCTTTCTTT

v_gene: TRBV29-1
j_gene: TRBJ2-1
abundance: NA
d_gene: NA
CDR3aa: CSVGRELDEQFF
CDR3nt: TGCAGCGTTGGGAGGGAATTGGATGAGCAGTTCTTC

v_gene: TRBV7-2
j_gene: TRBJ1-2
abundance: NA
d_gene: TRBD1
CDR3aa: CASRSGTGNGYTF
CDR3nt: TGTGCCAGCAGAAGCGGGACAGGGAATGGCTACACCTTC

v_gene: TRBV29-1
j_gene: TRBJ2-1
abundance: NA
d_gene: TRBD1
CDR3aa: CSVLKDRVGDEQFF
CDR3nt: TGCAGCGTTCTGAAGGACAGGGTAGGAGATGAGCAGTTCTTC